The sequence of this TCR beta chain was determined in a study of T-cell reconstitution after alpha-beta-depleted transplantation in children. Study results and limitations: Counts and diversity of T cells one year after transplant came mostly from newly produced T cells. At around two months after transplant, the alpha-beta T cells were reportedly derived from several hundred expanded clones that came from non-depleted graft cells. The high TCRbeta diversity at day 60 in some patients came from surviving recipient T cells and thymic progenitors.

Preparation of the TCRbeta library was carried out with unique molecular identifiers. Using its own MiXCR run on the PCR reads, TCRdb lists one record per CDR3 protein. The repertoire has about 580,000 distinct CDR3 sequences, roughly 23% of them found once; the top ten carry less than 15%. This clonotype has at least ten counts. The antigen remains undetermined. Germline CDR1 SQVTM, CDR2 ANQGSEA. With 6 bases removed from V and 8 bases from J, the gap between germline ends came to 16 bases. The CDR3 is made up of 12 amino acids. The chain links TRBV29-1 to TRBJ1-1; no clear D gene. The sequence derives from a boy younger than two who had a stem cell transplant for acute myeloid leukemia, so the T cells may come from the graft donor. Material: PBMCs, mostly from graft donor cells, obtained 360 days after TCRalphabeta/CD19-depleted stem cell transplant. The CDR3 bases are TGCAGCGTCGGGAATTTCGGCTGGGAAGCTTTCTTT. Translation gives CSVGNFGWEAFF.